This TCR beta chain was observed in a study of T cell repertoires in MIS-A myocarditis. This CDR3 spans 14 amino acids. Germline CDR1 reads GTSNPN; CDR2 reads SVGIG (reference sequence). V was pared by 3 bases and J by 5 bases, with 15 bases between. Only in-frame clones appear in the TCRdb table, and some are missing; sequencing was by immunoSEQ multiplex PCR. In the table there are about 11,000 clones, roughly 83% of which are singletons. The sequenced material came from right ventricle heart tissue obtained at autopsy. The source of this sequence is a man aged 18 to 29 with fulminant myocarditis from multisystem inflammatory syndrome in adults (MIS-A) after COVID-19. The rearrangement joins TRBV30 to TRBJ2-3; D is possibly TRBD1 or TRBD2 (6 bases each). The CDR3 region is CAWRRGGSGDTQYF. The CDR3, as DNA: TGTGCCTGGAGAAGAGGGGGGTCAGGAGATACGCAGTATTTT.